These 25 T cell receptor beta chains came from one sample sequenced in a study of blood T cell repertoires in COVID-19. Assay: immunoSEQ multiplex PCR; the TCRdb copy retains only in-frame clones and omits some. Among roughly 290,000 clones listed, around four fifths were seen once. Sequenced input: peripheral blood. The origin of the receptors is a woman aged 50 to 65 with active or convalescent COVID-19.

The V call is TRBV19, the J call TRBJ1-6; D unresolved. The ends were cut back, 4 bases at V and 2 bases at J, with 9 bases in the middle. The V gene's germline CDR1 is LNHDA and CDR2 SQIVND (reference sequence). CDR3 length: 15 amino acids. CDR3 region: CASSRGSPYNSPLHF. In nucleotides, the CDR3 is TGTGCCAGTAGTAGAGGGTCTCCCTATAATTCACCCCTCCACTTT.

V usage is TRBV5-5 and J usage is TRBJ2-2; TRBD1 is a possible D gene (5 bases). From germline, CDR1 is SGHKS and CDR2 YYEKEE (reference sequence). The ends were cut back, 2 bases at V and 0 bases at J, with 11 bases in the middle. CDR3 length equals 16 residues. CDR3 nucleotides: TGTGCCAGCAGCTTAGGGGCCAGGGCGAACACCGGGGAGCTGTTTTTT. Protein: CASSLGARANTGELFF.

The V call is TRBV28, the J call TRBJ1-6; tentative D call: TRBD1 (6 bases). This CDR3 has 15 amino acids. V dropped 3 bases and J dropped 4 bases, with 10 bases sitting between them. Germline V CDR1 and CDR2: MDHEN, SYDVKM. The CDR3 protein is CASSLGGLYNSPLHF. Written as DNA, the CDR3 is TGTGCCAGCAGTTTGGGGGGGCTTTATAATTCACCCCTCCACTTT. Full variable domain (missing parts from reference TRBV28 and TRBJ1-6): DVKVTQSSRYLVKRTGEKVFLECVQDMDHENMFWYRQDPGLGLRLIYFSYDVKMKEKGDIPEGYSVSREKKERFSLILESASTNQTSMYLCASSLGGLYNSPLHFGNGTRLTVT.

The chain employs TRBV11-2 and TRBJ2-1; TRBD2 aligns across 8 bases. Germline V CDR1 and CDR2: SGHAT, FQNNGV. Germline trimming cut 1 base from V and 9 bases from J; bases unmatched to any gene: 2. The CDR3 has 13 residues. Written as DNA, the CDR3 is TGTGCCAGCAGCTTAGGCCTAGCGGGTGAGCAGTTCTTC. Its translation is CASSLGLAGEQFF.

In this sample, this clone turned up a few times. This rearrangement joins TRBV30 to TRBJ2-1; the D gene is possibly TRBD2 (5 bases). Trimming took 3 bases from V and 6 from J, leaving 15 bases between them. The germline V gene has CDR1 GTSNPN and CDR2 SVGIG (reference sequence). This CDR3 has 14 amino acids. The CDR3 sequence is CAWSSSPILNEQFF. For the CDR3, the DNA is TGTGCCTGGAGCTCTAGCCCGATTCTCAATGAGCAGTTCTTC.

The rearrangement joins TRBV15 to TRBJ1-1; tentative D call: TRBD1 (5 bases). The CDR3 covers 17 residues. Germline CDR1 reads LNHNV; CDR2 reads YYDKDF (reference sequence). V was pared by 0 bases and J by 6 bases, with 20 bases between. The CDR3 sequence: CATSRDKGRTRAAEAFF. CDR3 DNA sequence: TGTGCCACCAGCAGAGATAAAGGGAGGACAAGGGCTGCTGAAGCTTTCTTT.

The CDR3 region is CASSLLVAGAFYNEQFF. CDR3 sequence (DNA): TGTGCCAGCAGTTTATTGGTAGCGGGGGCTTTCTACAATGAGCAGTTCTTC. This sequence joins TRBV27 and TRBJ2-1; 9 positions agree with TRBD2. Germline V gene sequence: CDR1 MNHEY, CDR2 SMNVEV (reference sequence). Germline trimming cut 1 base from V and 3 bases from J; bases unmatched to any gene: 7. The CDR3 has 17 amino acids.

CDR3 amino acids: CASSQQAGGPYEQYF. The CDR3 region has the DNA TGTGCCAGCAGCCAACAAGCGGGAGGGCCCTACGAGCAGTACTTC. The chain uses TRBV3-1 (or the pseudogene TRBV3-2) and TRBJ2-7; TRBD2 matches at 10 bases. Germline CDR1 reads LGHDT; CDR2 reads YNNKEL (reference sequence). With 2 bases clipped from V and 2 bases from J, the junction kept 3 bases outside the gene matches. The CDR3 loop spans 15 amino acids.

The J gene is TRBJ1-1, the V gene TRBV5-1; TRBD1 agrees at 7 bases. The CDR3 is 14 residues long. The V gene's germline CDR1 is SGHRS and CDR2 YFSETQ. Trimming took 4 bases from V and 3 from J; bases not matched to a gene: 6. CDR3 coding DNA: TGCGCCAGCAGCCAACAGGGGCCGGACACTGAAGCTTTCTTT. This translates into CASSQQGPDTEAFF. Supplemented by reference TRBV5-1 and TRBJ1-1, the full variable domain reads KAGVTQTPRYLIKTRGQQVTLSCSPISGHRSVSWYQQTPGQGLQFLFEYFSETQRNKGNFPGRFSGRQFSNSRSEMNVSTLELGDSALYLCASSQQGPDTEAFFGQGTRLTVV.

The genes are TRBV6-5 and TRBJ1-1, with D possibly matching TRBD1 (5 bases). CDR1 is MNHEY, CDR2 SVGAGI, per germline. This CDR3 has 15 amino acids. V shed 6 bases and J shed 5 bases, with 19 bases lying between them. DNA of the CDR3: TGTGCCAGCAGAATAGAGACCAGGGTAGGGACTGAAGCTTTCTTT. Translating gives CASRIETRVGTEAFF.

This clone has only a few counts. CDR3 DNA sequence: TGTGCCAGCAGGCCGGGAGGGAGTGGGGAGCAGTACTTC. This codes for CASRPGGSGEQYF. This chain links TRBV7-9 with TRBJ2-7; 8 bases are shared with TRBD2. The CDR3 spans 13 residues. The V segment lost 6 bases and the J segment 7 bases; nucleotides outside the gene matches: 8. Germline CDR1 and CDR2: SEHNR and FQNEAQ (reference sequence). The entire variable domain, with the rest obtained from reference TRBV7-9 and TRBJ2-7, is as follows: DTGVSQNPRHKITKRGQNVTFRCDPISEHNRLYWYRQTLGQGPEFLTYFQNEAQLEKSRLLSDRFSAERPKGSFSTLEIQRTEQGDSAMYLCASRPGGSGEQYFGPGTRLTVT.

The chain couples TRBV9 to TRBJ2-1, with 10 bases fitting TRBD2. CDR1 and CDR2 (germline): SGDLS, YYNGEE. The V gene end was trimmed by 0 bases and the J gene end by 8 bases; junction bases not matched to a gene: 5. The CDR3 runs 15 residues. CDR3 bases: TGTGCCAGCAGCGTAGGAGGAGGACTAGCGGATGAGCAGTTCTTC. Translating gives CASSVGGGLADEQFF.

The gene calls are TRBV21-1 and TRBJ1-1; the listed D gene, TRBD1, was not tested against the DNA. TRBV21-1 is marked as a pseudogene. This CDR3 contains 15 residues. CDR3 sequence (DNA): TGTGCCAGCTGCCGACACCGCAGAAGGGGCCCTGAAGCTTTCTTT. Translated, it gives CASCRHRRRGPEAFF.

This clone was observed once. An end of the junction does not agree with germline; a read error may underlie this. The chain uses TRBV7-7 and TRBJ2-3, with 15 nucleotides matching TRBD2. The germline CDR1 and CDR2 sequences are SSHAT and FNYEAQ (reference sequence). The CDR3 runs to 16 residues. The CDR3 spells CASSLGLAGGADTQYF. The CDR3 DNA reads as TGTGCTAGCAGCTTAGGACTAGCGGGAGGGGCAGATACGCAGTATTTT.

This chain connects TRBV13 to TRBJ2-1; 8 bases are a match to TRBD2. CDR1 is PRHDT, CDR2 FYEKMQ, per germline (reference sequence). V gave up 5 bases and J gave up 8 bases; unmatched junction bases: 35. This CDR3 region has 23 residues. The CDR3 DNA reads TGTGCCAGCAGCCAGATCCTTATCCCTTTAAGGGGTTTTGGAGCGGGAGTATCTGATGAGCAGTTCTTC. Its protein is CASSQILIPLRGFGAGVSDEQFF.

In its sample, this clone was seen a few times. The V and J genes are TRBV28 and TRBJ1-2, with 9 bases aligning to TRBD1. Germline V CDR1 and CDR2: MDHEN, SYDVKM. The CDR3 length is 14 residues. Losses at the gene ends were 6 bases for V and 8 bases for J; bases not matched to a gene: 10. CDR3 residues: CASSPPGQGSGYTF. The CDR3, as DNA: TGTGCCAGCAGCCCCCCGGGACAGGGAAGCGGCTACACCTTC.

This clone was counted only a few times. The chain combines TRBV28 with TRBJ1-1; TRBD1 matches 7 bases. V lost 5 bases, J lost 5 bases, and 11 bases stayed unmatched. The CDR3 totals 15 residues. Germline lookup yields CDR1 MDHEN and CDR2 SYDVKM. CDR3 loop: CASSPNRGRGTEAFF. In nucleotides, the CDR3 is TGTGCCAGCAGTCCCAACAGGGGTAGGGGAACTGAAGCTTTCTTT.

This sequence joins TRBV5-8 and TRBJ1-1; D is perhaps TRBD1 (5 bases). The CDR3 contains 14 residues. The germline V gene encodes CDR1 SGHTS and CDR2 YDEGEE. Between the trimmed V and J ends, which lost 2 bases and 4 bases, there was a span of 12 bases. CDR3 nucleotide sequence: TGTGCCAGCAGCTTAAAGTGGGGGGGCACTGAAGCTTTCTTT. It is translated as CASSLKWGGTEAFF.

J is TRBJ2-7 and V is TRBV19; perhaps TRBD1 as D (6 bases). CDR3 size: 13 residues. Germline CDR1 LNHDA, CDR2 SQIVND (reference sequence). V gave up 7 bases and J gave up 0 bases, with 10 bases separating them. The DNA of the CDR3 is TGTGCCAGTACAGGGGCGGGCTCCTACGAGCAGTACTTC. Protein: CASTGAGSYEQYF.

The chain combines TRBV4-1 with TRBJ2-1, with 10 bases matching TRBD2. From germline, CDR1 is MGHRA and CDR2 YSYEKL. The CDR3 has 16 amino acids. The V and J ends lost 0 bases and 3 bases, in that order; junction bases with no gene match: 2. CDR3 in amino acids: CASSQETSGFYNEQFF. DNA for the CDR3: TGCGCCAGCAGCCAAGAGACTAGCGGGTTCTACAATGAGCAGTTCTTC.

The chain links TRBV5-1 to TRBJ2-2, with 7 bases identical to TRBD2. Germline lookup yields CDR1 SGHRS and CDR2 YFSETQ. Losses at the gene ends were 4 bases for V and 3 bases for J; bases not matched to a gene: 6. This CDR3 contains 15 residues. The CDR3, as DNA: TGCGCCAGCAGCCCCACCGCGGGAGACACCGGGGAGCTGTTTTTT. Its protein product is CASSPTAGDTGELFF. Filled out from reference TRBV5-1 and TRBJ2-2, the complete variable domain reads KAGVTQTPRYLIKTRGQQVTLSCSPISGHRSVSWYQQTPGQGLQFLFEYFSETQRNKGNFPGRFSGRQFSNSRSEMNVSTLELGDSALYLCASSPTAGDTGELFFGEGSRLTVL.

The chain has TRBV7-3 and TRBJ2-2; 7 bases fit TRBD2. Germline trimming cut 5 bases from V and 5 bases from J; bases unmatched to any gene: 11. This CDR3 contains 16 residues. The germline V gene encodes CDR1 SGHTA and CDR2 FQGTGA. The CDR3 nucleotides are TGTGCCAGCAGCCCCCCAGCGGGATGGGGGACCGGGGAGCTGTTTTTT. Amino acids: CASSPPAGWGTGELFF.

The DNA of the CDR3 is TGCGCCAGCAGCCCGACAGGGGGCTTCCAAGAGACCCAGTACTTC. Translated: CASSPTGGFQETQYF. J is TRBJ2-5 and V is TRBV5-1, with 10 bases lining up with TRBD1. V lost 4 bases, J lost 1 base, and 4 bases stayed unmatched. Per the germline V gene, CDR1 is SGHRS and CDR2 is YFSETQ. This CDR3 is 15 amino acids long.

The V call is TRBV7-4, the J call TRBJ1-5; D call uncertain. The CDR3 sequence is 17 residues long. Germline CDR1 and CDR2: SGHVT and SQSDAQ. The germline V and J ends were trimmed by 2 bases and 0 bases, with 14 bases remaining between them. The CDR3 sequence: CASSLRQVNISNQPQHF. For the CDR3, the DNA is TGTGCCAGCAGCTTACGGCAGGTGAATATTAGCAATCAGCCCCAGCATTTT.

This clone appeared once. The chain has TRBV7-9 and TRBJ2-3; D uncertain. Trimming cost V 1 base and J 5 bases, with 4 bases left between them. CDR1 and CDR2 (germline): SEHNR, FQNEAQ (reference sequence). CDR3 length: 12 residues. Written as DNA, the CDR3 is TGTGCCAGCAGCTTAGAACTAGATACGCAGTATTTT. Protein product: CASSLELDTQYF.